This T cell receptor (beta chain) was sequenced for a study of cytomegalovirus exposure and HLA in healthy donors. The donors were in the roughly 120-subject validation cohort; that cohort was separate from the roughly 700-subject first cohort. Study results and caveats: It was reportedly the case that the classifier diagnosed cytomegalovirus status with high specificity and sensitivity. CMV antigen specificity of a few CMV-associated chains was confirmed in vitro. The study recorded over 150 TCR beta chains that were cytomegalovirus-associated.

Note on this clone: Its antigen is undetermined.

Libraries were prepared by immunoSEQ multiplex PCR; TCRdb keeps only in-frame clonotypes and omits some of them. The repertoire holds about 280,000 clones, with approximately 87% as singletons. CDR3 length equals 14 residues. V gave up 0 bases and J gave up 4 bases, with 9 bases separating them. Germline CDR1 is SGHRS and CDR2 is YFSETQ. Sequences were obtained from PBMCs. This receptor was taken from a woman under 30 in good health and CMV-seronegative. V gene TRBV5-1 combines with J gene TRBJ2-3; D perhaps matches TRBD1 (6 bases). The CDR3 loop reads CASSLGQAADTQYF. In nucleotides, the CDR3 is TGCGCCAGCAGCTTGGGACAGGCAGCAGATACGCAGTATTTT. The full variable domain, with the rest looked up from reference TRBV5-1 and TRBJ2-3, is KAGVTQTPRYLIKTRGQQVTLSCSPISGHRSVSWYQQTPGQGLQFLFEYFSETQRNKGNFPGRFSGRQFSNSRSEMNVSTLELGDSALYLCASSLGQAADTQYFGPGTRLTVL.